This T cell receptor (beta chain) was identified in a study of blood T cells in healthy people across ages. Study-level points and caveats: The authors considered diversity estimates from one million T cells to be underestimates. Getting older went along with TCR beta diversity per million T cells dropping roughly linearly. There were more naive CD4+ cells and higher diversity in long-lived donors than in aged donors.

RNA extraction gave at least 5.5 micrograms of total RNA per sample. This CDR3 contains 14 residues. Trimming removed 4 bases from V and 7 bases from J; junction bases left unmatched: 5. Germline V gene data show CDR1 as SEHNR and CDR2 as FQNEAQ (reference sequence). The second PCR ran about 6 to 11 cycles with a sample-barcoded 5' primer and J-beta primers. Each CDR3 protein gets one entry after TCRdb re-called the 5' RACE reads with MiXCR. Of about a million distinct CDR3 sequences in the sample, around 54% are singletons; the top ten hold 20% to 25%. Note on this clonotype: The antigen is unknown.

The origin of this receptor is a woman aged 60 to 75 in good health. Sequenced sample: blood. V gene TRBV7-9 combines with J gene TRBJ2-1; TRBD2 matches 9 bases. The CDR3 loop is CASSSAGGSNEQFF. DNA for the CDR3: TGTGCCAGCAGCTCAGCGGGAGGAAGTAATGAGCAGTTCTTC.